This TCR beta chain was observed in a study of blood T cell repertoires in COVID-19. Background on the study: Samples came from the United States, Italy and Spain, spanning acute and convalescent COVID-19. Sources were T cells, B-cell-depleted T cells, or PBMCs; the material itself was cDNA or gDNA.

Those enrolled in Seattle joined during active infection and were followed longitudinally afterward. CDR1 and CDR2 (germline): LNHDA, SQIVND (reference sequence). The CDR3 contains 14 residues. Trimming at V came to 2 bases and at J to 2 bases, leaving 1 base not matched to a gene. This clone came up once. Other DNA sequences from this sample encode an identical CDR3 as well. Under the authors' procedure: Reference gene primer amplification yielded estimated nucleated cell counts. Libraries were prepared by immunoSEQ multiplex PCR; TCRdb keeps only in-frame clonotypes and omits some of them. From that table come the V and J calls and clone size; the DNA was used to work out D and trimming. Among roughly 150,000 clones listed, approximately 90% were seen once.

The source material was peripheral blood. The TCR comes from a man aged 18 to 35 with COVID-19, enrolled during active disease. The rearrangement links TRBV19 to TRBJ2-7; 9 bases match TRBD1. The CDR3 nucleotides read TGTGCCAGTAGTATAAGACAGGGGGCCTACGAGCAGTACTTC. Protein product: CASSIRQGAYEQYF.